This T cell receptor beta chain appears in the sequencing data of a study of breast tumors, draining lymph nodes, adjacent tissues. TCRdb reprocessed the multiplex PCR reads via MiXCR and lists one record per CDR3 protein. Seen here are roughly 260,000 distinct CDR3 sequences, about 30% observed once, and the top ten hold about 1%. This clonotype has ten or more counts. The antigen is undetermined. The CDR3 runs 14 residues. The germline CDR1 and CDR2 sequences are LGHNT and FRNRAP. Trimming took 4 bases from V and 9 from J; bases not matched to a gene: 10. Axillary draining lymph nodes of breast cancer patients supplied the node samples. Study-wide findings and caveats: Tumor TCR diversity was below lymph nodes but above nontumor tissue. Luminal-like breast cancer showed significantly higher tumor–nontumor repertoire similarity than basal-like. Findings are consistent with lymph node origin and intratumoral expansion of most tumor T cells. Tumor T cell lymph node origin was a supported hypothesis, not proven.

The chain joins TRBV12-5 to TRBJ2-5, with 8 bases matching TRBD2. This clonotype was obtained from a female donor with breast cancer. Some clones in this sample may be carry-over from other donors' samples. Specimen: axillary lymph node tissue. CDR3 nucleotide sequence: TGTGCTAGTGGTTCCGCGGGCCGGCGGGAGGCCCAGTACTTC. This encodes CASGSAGRREAQYF. Supplemented by reference TRBV12-5 and TRBJ2-5, the full variable domain reads DARVTQTPRHKVTEMGQEVTMRCQPILGHNTVFWYRQTMMQGLELLAYFRNRAPLDDSGMPKDRFSAEMPDATLATLKIQPSEPRDSAVYFCASGSAGRREAQYFGPGTRLLVL.